This TCR beta chain was identified in a study of identical twins (dated by TCRdb to the mid-2010s). Describing the broader study: To test whether fetal clonotypes persist, this study deep-sequenced TCR alpha and beta repertoires from monozygotic twins, from unrelated adults of various ages, and from cord blood. To rule out contamination, the twin experiments were replicated at different times with different library preparation protocols.

This clonotype was detected a few times. The target of this receptor is not known. There are no base qualities to consult, and no much larger clone falls within one base. The library was produced with 5' RACE. Reads for this sample came from an Illumina HiSeq 2000. A universal primer binding site was introduced by template switching, and a unique molecular identifier was present in the final cDNA, enabling accurate counting of TCR cDNA molecules. Specific primers in the conserved constant-segment region were used to synthesize first-strand cDNA for the TCR alpha and beta chains. Each cDNA library was double barcoded, with a SMART-Mk sample barcode plus Illumina barcodes, to control for contamination. TruSeq adapter sequences along with Illumina sample barcodes were introduced in two successive PCR steps. TCR alpha and beta cDNA libraries were sequenced on the Illumina HiSeq platform with custom primers. Turning to the authors' computational methods: Unique molecular identifiers were extracted from raw reads with MiGEC, and CDR3 positions were determined with MiXCR. For each individual, recombination models were inferred using an EM algorithm with the repgenHMM and IGoR tools. Shared clonotype analysis was performed with the tcR package in R, normalizing sharing by the product of cloneset sizes. Out-of-frame nonproductive sequences were analyzed to study raw recombination free of thymic and clonal selection effects. TCRdb ran its own pipeline on the public reads, namely fastp trimming at Q25 and MiXCR clone calling, and kept in-frame beta chains. Entries are consolidated by CDR3 protein sequence, retaining the most common genes and DNA. For this entry, the V and J calls and clone size follow TCRdb and not the study's own pipeline. The sample table holds approximately 240,000 distinct CDR3 sequences, of which over 12% were seen once. The ten largest account for approximately 8.2% of the sample.

Only healthy Caucasian donors were included. Miltenyi CD45RO+ enrichment and human naive T-cell isolation kits were used to isolate memory (CD45RO+) and naive T cells from PBMC. Study-level results and caveats: Invariant T cells such as MAIT and iNKT could partly confound zero-insertion analyses, though diverse VJ usage argued against this for most clonotypes. Recombination models systematically underestimated out-of-frame TCR alpha sharing in monozygotic twins but agreed with sharing between unrelated individuals. Compared with coincidental sharing between unrelated individuals, out-of-frame TCR alpha sequences shared between twins showed an excess of sequences with low generation probability. Because the same donors could not be followed over many years, the conclusions depended on cross-sectional statistical analysis. Abundant cord blood beta clonotypes carried fewer insertions; young adult naive repertoires showed a weaker similar trend, while memory repertoires showed none. A weaker excess of twin sharing was found in beta out-of-frame sequences because the signal-to-noise ratio was lowered by fewer shared sequences.

The sample comprised memory (CD45RO+) T cells sorted from blood. The cell subset or site label of this sample denotes: CD45RO+ enriched T cells. The TCR comes from a woman aged 18-29 years in good health.

The nucleotides are TGTGCCACCCTCCGGGCCGCCGACAACTATGGCTACACCTTC. The encoded protein is CATLRAADNYGYTF. In this chain, TRBV10-3 is recombined with TRBJ1-2, with the identity of the D gene unclear. Reading the germline V gene gives CDR1 ENHRY and CDR2 SYGVKD. V drops 10 bases and J drops 2 bases, leaving 17 bases in between. Taken from cysteine to phenylalanine, the CDR3 has 14 residues. CDR3 DNA only is kept here, 42 bases in frame from base 1.